Presented here are 10 T cell receptor beta chains from one specimen sequenced in a study of T cell changes during pregnancy in multiple sclerosis. Using immunoSEQ multiplex PCR, the repertoire was profiled, and TCRdb retains in-frame clones only, with some absent. The sample lists some 30,000 clones, over 75% seen once, with around 7% in the top ten. Sequenced here: CD8+ T cells from peripheral blood mononuclear cells, sampled after pregnancy. These receptors were taken from a female donor with multiple sclerosis, enrolled in a pregnancy study.

The rearrangement uses TRBV7-9 and TRBJ1-1; perhaps TRBD1 as D (5 bases). Trimming stripped 1 base from V and 2 bases from J, with 8 bases between. The CDR3 has 14 amino acids. Germline assignment: CDR1 SEHNR and CDR2 FQNEAQ (reference sequence). CDR3 coding DNA: TGTGCCAGCAGCTTAGGGCAGGGAAACACTGAAGCTTTCTTT. This codes for CASSLGQGNTEAFF.

The chain uses TRBV7-2 and TRBJ2-7; 7 nucleotides line up with TRBD1. The CDR3 consists of 14 residues. V was clipped by 3 bases and J by 0 bases; unmatched bases: 2. CDR1 is SGHTA and CDR2 is FQGNSA in the germline V gene. The CDR3 DNA is TGTGCCAGCAGCTTCGGACAGGTCTCCTACGAGCAGTACTTC. Its protein is CASSFGQVSYEQYF.

V and J are TRBV27 and TRBJ1-2; D may be TRBD1 (6 bases). Per the germline V gene, CDR1 is MNHEY and CDR2 is SMNVEV (reference sequence). Trimming shortened V by 2 bases and J by 4 bases, and 8 bases separated the two germline ends. This CDR3 region has 13 residues. CDR3 nucleotide sequence: TGTGCCAGCAGTTTAGGGGGCAGCTATGGCTACACCTTC. Protein product: CASSLGGSYGYTF.

The rearrangement joins TRBV11-3 to TRBJ2-7; weak D call: TRBD2 (6 bases). The CDR3 extends over 14 amino acids. Trimming removed 0 bases at V and 2 bases at J, with 8 bases between. The germline V gene encodes CDR1 SGHNT and CDR2 YENEEA. CDR3 amino acids: CASSLEEGTYEQYF. For the CDR3, the DNA is TGTGCCAGCAGCTTAGAGGAGGGCACCTACGAGCAGTACTTC.

CDR3 DNA: TGTGCCAGCATCATACAGGGGAATAATGAAAAACTGTTTTTT. Protein sequence: CASIIQGNNEKLFF. V and J are TRBV21-1 and TRBJ1-4; the D segment call TRBD1 is taken from the table without a DNA check. TRBV21-1 is noted as a pseudogene. This CDR3 comprises 14 residues.

This clone was recorded only once. V is TRBV27 and J is TRBJ1-4; 8 bases are shared with TRBD1. Germline CDR1 MNHEY, CDR2 SMNVEV (reference sequence). There are 17 residues in the CDR3. The ends lost 5 bases at V and 7 bases at J; junction bases unmatched: 15. The CDR3 DNA follows: TGTGCCAGCAGTCGGGCCCCAGGGGGCGAGGTCGGTGAAAAACTGTTTTTT. Its translation: CASSRAPGGEVGEKLFF.

V gene TRBV27 combines with J gene TRBJ1-5, with D hard to call. Trimming shortened V by 8 bases and J by 1 base, and 9 bases separated the two germline ends. The CDR3 runs 13 residues. Per the germline V gene, CDR1 is MNHEY and CDR2 is SMNVEV (reference sequence). The CDR3 is CASSPGSNQPQHF. The CDR3 nucleotides are TGTGCCAGCTCCCCGGGGAGCAATCAGCCCCAGCATTTT.

The rearrangement joins TRBV6-1 to TRBJ1-2; possibly TRBD1 for D (6 bases). Trimming took 3 bases from V and 5 from J, leaving 19 bases between them. The CDR3 is made up of 16 amino acids. The germline CDR1 and CDR2 sequences are MNHNS and SASEGT. CDR3 in amino acids: CASSDDQGLKRYGYTF. CDR3 in DNA: TGTGCCAGCAGTGACGATCAGGGGCTGAAGCGTTATGGCTACACCTTC.

V and J are TRBV11-3 and TRBJ2-7; no clear D. Germline V CDR1 and CDR2: SGHNT, YENEEA. This CDR3 has 13 residues. V dropped 2 bases and J dropped 3 bases, with 8 bases sitting between them. This CDR3 reads CASSLPLVYEQYF. DNA for the CDR3: TGTGCCAGCAGCTTACCATTAGTCTACGAGCAGTACTTC.

A single count supports this clone. The chain uses TRBV27 and TRBJ2-2; no reliable D call. Germline V gives CDR1 MNHEY, CDR2 SMNVEV (reference sequence). The ends were cut back, 6 bases at V and 0 bases at J, with 20 bases in the middle. The CDR3 totals 18 residues. The CDR3 protein is CASSLRVGRFANTGELFF. DNA of the CDR3: TGTGCCAGCAGCCTACGGGTTGGCCGGTTCGCGAACACCGGGGAGCTGTTTTTT.